This T cell receptor beta chain originates from a study of T-cell memory formation after mild COVID-19 (dated by TCRdb to about 2021). Broadly, across the study: TCR sequence clusters from the two donors were largely donor specific. T-cell clones expanding and contracting after mild COVID-19 in a couple of donors were tracked by longitudinal TCRalpha and TCRbeta repertoire sequencing. Two young, previously healthy adult volunteers, one female and one male, were included in the cohort.

The cysteine opens and the phenylalanine closes a CDR3 of 16 amino acids. Only the CDR3 region is kept as DNA, spanning 48 bases read in frame from base 1. Looking up the germline V gene yields CDR1 SGHDT and CDR2 YYEEEE. V has 3 bases trimmed and J has 0 bases trimmed; junction bases matching no gene number 4. Study-wide findings and limitations: Clones that contracted from day 15 to 85 showed balanced CD4/CD8 phenotypes, whereas a second wave of clones that expanded from day 15 to 37 leaned towards CD4+. Some responding clones were found in pre-infection memory, which suggests that pre-existing cross-reactive memory T cells took part in the SARS-CoV-2 response. Only two mild cases were covered in the study, and larger cohorts including severe cases with pre-infection samples were considered necessary. SARS-CoV-2 specificity was not confirmed for the second-wave clones peaking on day 37. Contracting CD4+ clones turned up mainly in the CM and EM memory subsets, whereas EMRA was where CD8+ clones were enriched.

This clonotype was observed a handful of times. Its specific antigen is unknown. No much larger clone is present one base from it, and per-base qualities are unavailable. PBMCs were isolated by Ficoll-Paque density gradient centrifugation. These reads were obtained on an Illumina NovaSeq 6000. Using 5'RACE with constant-segment primers, TCRalpha and TCRbeta cDNA libraries were constructed, with sample barcodes and unique molecular identifiers added in the process. RNA was extracted from every sample with Trizol reagent. The libraries were amplified in two PCR steps, and the second step added a second sample barcode and Illumina TruSeq adapters. Sequencing of libraries was performed on an Illumina NovaSeq with 2 x 150 bp paired-end reads. In the source study's methods: Demultiplexing of reads and collapsing into UMI-guided consensus sequences were performed with migec v1.2.7. With mixcr v2.1.11, UMI consensuses were aligned to TRA and TRB V and J templates and assembled into clonotypes. A clonotype was counted as expanded or contracted only when both edgeR and NoisET called the clonotype significant, with the noise models trained on biological replicates. edgeR calls used a false discovery rate-adjusted p below 0.01 and a log2 fold-change threshold of 1. As an exploratory analysis of dynamics, max-normalized trajectories of the 1000 most abundant clonotypes were examined with PCA combined with hierarchical clustering. Separately sequenced CD4+ and CD8+ repertoires were used to assign the CD4 or CD8 phenotype of responding clones. TCRdb itself trimmed the public reads at Q25 with fastp, ran MiXCR and retained productive beta chains. Every distinct CDR3 protein forms one entry, paired with its most common genes and DNA. The V and J calls were determined by TCRdb, not by the authors. Across this sample there are 15,000 to 20,000 distinct CDR3 sequences, with approximately 23% seen only once. 60% to 70% of the sample lies in the top ten.

The source is a man aged 18 to 29 who had mild COVID-19 (a few samples of this study predate the infection). The sample titles of this study are shuffled in the database, so cell type and time point are left out; the donor was told from shared clones. Material for sequencing was PBMCs or a T cell subset sorted from them (not recorded which). The rearranged chain carries TRBV5-6 and TRBJ2-4; TRBD1 matches 9 bases in the middle. The bases read TGTGCCAGCAGCTGGACAGGGGTCTTAGCCAAAAACATTCAGTACTTC. This sequence encodes CASSWTGVLAKNIQYF.